This is a list of T cell receptor beta chains from one sample in a study of beta chain features in type 1 diabetes. This table comes from immunoSEQ multiplex PCR, and its TCRdb copy is limited to in-frame clones, with some not included. The sample holds 150,000 to 200,000 clones, 6% to 9% seen once. The sequencing sample was made of central memory CD4+ T cells from blood. The source of these receptors is a man aged 18 to 30 with type 1 diabetes. Both conserved end residues are part of each CDR3. A D gene is named only where the DNA matches it firmly. Rows may omit the clone size; those that give it use once, few, many or a size class.

D,V,J,size,DNA,CDR3
-,TRBV21-1,TRBJ2-1,few,TGTGCCAGCAGCATGTCGACAGGGGGGATGGTCAATGAGCAGTTCTTC,CASSMSTGGMVNEQFF
TRBD1,TRBV14,TRBJ2-5,-,TGTGCCAGCAGCCAAGAAAGGGACAGGGATTTCGAGACCCAGTACTTC,CASSQERDRDFETQYF
-,TRBV25-1,TRBJ2-4,-,TGTGCCAGTTACAGTGTAGCCAAAAACATTCAGTACTTC,CASYSVAKNIQYF
TRBD1,TRBV15,TRBJ2-4,-,TGTGCCACCAGCTTCTGGACAGGGGAGACCGGGAGGGCCAAAAACATTCAGTACTTC,CATSFWTGETGRAKNIQYF
TRBD1,TRBV7-2,TRBJ1-5,-,TGTGCCAGCAGCTTCGGACAGGGGGCAGGTCAGCCCCAGCATTTT,CASSFGQGAGQPQHF
TRBD1,TRBV11-2,TRBJ2-5,-,TGTGCCAGCAGCCCAGGGGGCGGTGAGACCCAGTACTTC,CASSPGGGETQYF
TRBD2,TRBV15,TRBJ2-2,few,TGTGCCACCGGGGGGGATGGGAACACCGGGGAGCTGTTTTTT,CATGGDGNTGELFF
TRBD2,TRBV4-1,TRBJ2-5,-,TGCGCCAGCAGCCAAGAAGCTAGCGGGTCCGGGGCGACCCAGTACTTC,CASSQEASGSGATQYF
-,TRBV9,TRBJ2-3,-,TGTGCCAGCAGCCGCCAAGTGAGTACAGATACGCAGTATTTT,CASSRQVSTDTQYF
-,TRBV27,TRBJ1-1,many,TGTGCCAGCAGTACACAGGGTGAAGCTTTCTTT,CASSTQGEAFF
TRBD1,TRBV4-2,TRBJ2-3,-,TGTGCCAGCAGCCTGACAGGGGCGGTAGATACGCAGTATTTT,CASSLTGAVDTQYF
-,TRBV30,TRBJ1-5,-,TGTGCCGGGGGGGCTCGTGACAATCAGCCCCAGCATTTT,CAGGARDNQPQHF
TRBD2,TRBV7-2,TRBJ2-2,-,TGTGCCAGCAGTTCCGGGACTAGCGGGAGCGGGGAGCTGTTTTTT,CASSSGTSGSGELFF
-,TRBV1,TRBJ2-5,few,TGCACCAGCAGCCGGGGACTAGCGGGAGCGGGGGAGACCCAGTACTTC,CTSSRGLAGAGETQYF
-,TRBV27,TRBJ2-5,few,TGTGCCAGCAGTCCCCTCCTCCAAGAGACCCAGTACTTC,CASSPLLQETQYF
-,TRBV28,TRBJ2-5,few,TGTGCCAGCGGCAAGCCGGGAATCGAAGCAGAGACCCAGTACTTC,CASGKPGIEAETQYF